Below, 11 T cell receptor beta chains from the same sample are listed, as sequenced in a study of blood T cell repertoires in COVID-19. Clones were read by immunoSEQ multiplex PCR, and TCRdb kept only the in-frame ones, dropping some. Of around 250,000 clones listed, approximately 80% are singletons. The sample consisted of peripheral blood. All receptors derive from a young man who had recovered from COVID-19.

The V call is TRBV19, the J call TRBJ2-7, with D uncertain. Per germline, CDR1 LNHDA and CDR2 SQIVND (reference sequence). The CDR3 length is 13 residues. Trimming removed 1 base at V and 0 bases at J, with 4 bases between. CDR3 sequence (DNA): TGTGCCAGTAGTATAGTATTCTCCTACGAGCAGTACTTC. Amino acids: CASSIVFSYEQYF.

This chain joins TRBV12-3 or TRBV12-4 and TRBJ2-1; D is undetermined. The CDR3 sequence is 11 residues long. With 6 bases removed from V and 6 bases from J, the gap between germline ends came to 6 bases. The DNA of the CDR3 is TGTGCCAGCAGCACTGTCAATGAGCAGTTCTTC. It is translated as CASSTVNEQFF.

The chain links TRBV9 to TRBJ1-1; maybe TRBD1 (6 bases). V was cut by 3 bases and J by 1 base, with 10 bases left in between. The CDR3 runs 14 residues. Germline V gives CDR1 SGDLS, CDR2 YYNGEE. The CDR3 nucleotides read TGTGCCAGCAGCGGGAACAGGGAGAACACTGAAGCTTTCTTT. The encoded protein is CASSGNRENTEAFF.

This clone was found a few times. The V call is TRBV18, the J call TRBJ2-1, with no clear D. The ends were cut back, 3 bases at V and 8 bases at J, with 14 bases in the middle. Germline V gene data show CDR1 as KGHSH and CDR2 as LQKENI. The CDR3 contains 14 residues. The CDR3 loop is CASSPSLSGYEQFF. CDR3 nucleotides: TGTGCCAGCTCACCGTCACTCTCGGGTTATGAGCAGTTCTTC.

This chain uses TRBV18 with TRBJ1-1, with D uncertain. The V end was cut by 0 bases, the J end by 0 bases, with 11 bases between. Germline assignment: CDR1 KGHSH and CDR2 LQKENI. The CDR3 is made up of 16 amino acids. CDR3 amino acids: CASSPPSSGLNTEAFF. For the CDR3, the DNA is TGTGCCAGCTCACCACCGTCTTCGGGTTTGAACACTGAAGCTTTCTTT.

The V gene is TRBV10-3, the J gene TRBJ1-6; D is unresolved. CDR1 ENHRY and CDR2 SYGVKD come from the germline V gene. The CDR3 contains 13 residues. Trimming took off 11 bases at V and 5 bases at J, with 13 bases between the two ends. The CDR3 here is CASKYTNNSPLHF. The CDR3 DNA sequence: TGTGCCTCCAAGTACACCAATAATTCACCCCTCCACTTT.

The chain employs TRBV7-9 and TRBJ2-7; no firm D call. CDR1 SEHNR and CDR2 FQNEAQ come from the germline V gene (reference sequence). The CDR3 contains 11 residues. V gave up 5 bases and J gave up 5 bases, with 7 bases separating them. The CDR3 loop is CASSGQDEQYF. CDR3 coding DNA: TGTGCCAGCAGCGGGCAGGACGAGCAGTACTTC.

The chain recombines TRBV29-1 with TRBJ2-7, with 8 bases lining up with TRBD1. The CDR3 covers 17 residues. Losses at the gene ends were 7 bases for V and 0 bases for J; bases not matched to a gene: 17. CDR1 is SQVTM, CDR2 ANQGSEA, per germline. CDR3 in DNA: TGCAGCGCTCGATACAGGGGGAACCCCTCGGACTCCTACGAGCAGTACGTC. Protein sequence: CSARYRGNPSDSYEQYV.

V gene TRBV5-6 combines with J gene TRBJ1-1, with a weak D call TRBD1 (6 bases). Germline values: CDR1 SGHDT, CDR2 YYEEEE. Deletions cut 1 base from V and 8 bases from J, with 12 bases between. This CDR3 has 13 amino acids. The DNA for the CDR3 is TGTGCCAGCAGCTTGACAGGGCCCTCGGAAGCTTTCTTT. Residues: CASSLTGPSEAFF.

The chain combines TRBV5-1 with TRBJ1-3, with 8 bases aligning to TRBD1. Germline-derived CDR1 and CDR2 are SGHRS and YFSETQ. Trimming removed 1 base from V and 0 bases from J; junction bases left unmatched: 3. This CDR3 region has 16 residues. The CDR3 bases are TGCGCCAGCAGCTTGTTGGACAGGGCCTCTGGAAACACCATATATTTT. This gives the protein CASSLLDRASGNTIYF.

The rearrangement uses TRBV14 and TRBJ1-2; D is unclear. V was cut by 7 bases and J by 8 bases, with 17 bases left in between. The germline CDR1 and CDR2 sequences are SGHDN and FVKESK. The CDR3 covers 13 residues. In DNA, the CDR3 is TGTGCCAGCACCCGACTCGGACGGGAAGGCTACACCTTC. It specifies CASTRLGREGYTF.